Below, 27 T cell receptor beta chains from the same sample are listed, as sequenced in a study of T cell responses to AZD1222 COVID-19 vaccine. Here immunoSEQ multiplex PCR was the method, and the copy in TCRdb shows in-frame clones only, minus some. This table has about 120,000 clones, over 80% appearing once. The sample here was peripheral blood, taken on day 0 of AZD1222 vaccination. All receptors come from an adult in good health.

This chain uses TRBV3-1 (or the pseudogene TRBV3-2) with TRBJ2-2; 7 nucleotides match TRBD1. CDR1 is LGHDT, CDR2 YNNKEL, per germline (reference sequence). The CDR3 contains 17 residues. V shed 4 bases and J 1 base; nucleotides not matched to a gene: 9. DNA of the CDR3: TGTGCCAGCAGCCGCTTTACAGGGGTACGGAACACCGGGGAGCTGTTTTTT. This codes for CASSRFTGVRNTGELFF.

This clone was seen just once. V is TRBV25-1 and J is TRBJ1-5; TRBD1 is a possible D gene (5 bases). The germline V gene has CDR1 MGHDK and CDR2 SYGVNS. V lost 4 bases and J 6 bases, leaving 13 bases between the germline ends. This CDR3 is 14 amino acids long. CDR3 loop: CASSARGEGQPQHF. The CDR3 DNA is TGTGCCAGCAGTGCCCGAGGGGAAGGTCAGCCCCAGCATTTT.

CDR3 region: CASSLGGYEQYF. The CDR3 DNA reads TGTGCCAGCAGTTTGGGAGGCTACGAGCAGTACTTC. The rearrangement uses TRBV27 and TRBJ2-7, with D possibly TRBD2 on 6 matching bases. Trimming cost V 3 bases and J 3 bases, with 6 bases left between them. CDR1 is MNHEY and CDR2 is SMNVEV in the germline V gene (reference sequence). The CDR3 is made up of 12 amino acids.

DNA of the CDR3: TGTGCCAGTAGTATAAATACAGGGAACACCTACGAGCAGTACTTC. This encodes CASSINTGNTYEQYF. The V call is TRBV19, the J call TRBJ2-7, with a weak D call TRBD1 (6 bases). Trimming stripped 2 bases from V and 2 bases from J, with 13 bases between. The CDR3 sequence is 15 residues long. CDR1 is LNHDA and CDR2 is SQIVND in the germline V gene (reference sequence).

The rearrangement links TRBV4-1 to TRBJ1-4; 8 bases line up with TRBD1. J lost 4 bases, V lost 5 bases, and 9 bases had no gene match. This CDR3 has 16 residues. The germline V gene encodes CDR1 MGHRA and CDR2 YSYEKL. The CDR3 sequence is CASSFSQGADNEKLFF. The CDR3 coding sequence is TGCGCCAGCAGCTTTTCTCAGGGGGCCGATAATGAAAAACTGTTTTTT.

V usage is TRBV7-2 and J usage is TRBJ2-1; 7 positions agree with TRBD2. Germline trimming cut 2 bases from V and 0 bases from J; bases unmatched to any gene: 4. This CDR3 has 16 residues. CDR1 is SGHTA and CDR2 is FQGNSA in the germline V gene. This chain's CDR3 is CASSLTGGGSYNEQFF. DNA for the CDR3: TGTGCCAGCAGCTTAACGGGAGGAGGCTCCTACAATGAGCAGTTCTTC.

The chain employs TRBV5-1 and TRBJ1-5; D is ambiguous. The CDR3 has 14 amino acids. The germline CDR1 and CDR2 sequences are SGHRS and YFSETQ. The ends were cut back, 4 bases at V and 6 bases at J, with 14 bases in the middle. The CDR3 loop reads CASSPDALGQPQHF. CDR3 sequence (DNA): TGCGCCAGCAGCCCCGATGCCCTCGGTCAGCCCCAGCATTTT.

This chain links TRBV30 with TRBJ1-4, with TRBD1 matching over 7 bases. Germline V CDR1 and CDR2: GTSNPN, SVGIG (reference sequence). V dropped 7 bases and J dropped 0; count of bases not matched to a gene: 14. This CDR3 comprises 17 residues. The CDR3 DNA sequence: TGTGCCTCGACTCCGGGACAGAAAACTGCAACTAATGAAAAACTGTTTTTT. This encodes CASTPGQKTATNEKLFF.

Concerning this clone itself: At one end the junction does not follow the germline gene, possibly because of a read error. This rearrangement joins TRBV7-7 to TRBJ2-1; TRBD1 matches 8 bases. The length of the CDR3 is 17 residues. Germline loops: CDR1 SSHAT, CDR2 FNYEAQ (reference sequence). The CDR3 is CASSLGTRQGPSNEQFF. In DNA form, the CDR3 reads TGTGCTAGCAGCTTAGGAACCAGACAGGGGCCCAGCAATGAGCAGTTCTTC.

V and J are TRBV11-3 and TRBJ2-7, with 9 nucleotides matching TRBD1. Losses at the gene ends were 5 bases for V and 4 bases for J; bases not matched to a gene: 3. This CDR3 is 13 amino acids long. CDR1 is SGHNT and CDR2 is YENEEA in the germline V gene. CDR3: CASSPGTGYEQYF. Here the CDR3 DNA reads TGTGCCAGCAGCCCAGGGACAGGGTACGAGCAGTACTTC.

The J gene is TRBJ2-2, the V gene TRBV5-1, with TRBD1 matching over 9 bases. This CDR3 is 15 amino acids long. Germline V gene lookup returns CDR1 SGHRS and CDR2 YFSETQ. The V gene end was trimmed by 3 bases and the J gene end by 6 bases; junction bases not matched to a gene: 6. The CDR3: CASSSGQGGPGELFF. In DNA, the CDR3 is TGCGCCAGCAGCTCGGGACAGGGTGGTCCCGGGGAGCTGTTTTTT.

The CDR3 DNA sequence: TGTGCCAGCAGCGGAACCGGGACTACACGCTACAATGAGCAGTTCTTC. It yields the protein CASSGTGTTRYNEQFF. The rearrangement uses TRBV5-5 and TRBJ2-1; 7 nucleotides agree with TRBD2. Germline V gene data show CDR1 as SGHKS and CDR2 as YYEKEE (reference sequence). J was trimmed by 3 bases and V by 4 bases; bases with no gene match: 10. CDR3 size: 16 residues.

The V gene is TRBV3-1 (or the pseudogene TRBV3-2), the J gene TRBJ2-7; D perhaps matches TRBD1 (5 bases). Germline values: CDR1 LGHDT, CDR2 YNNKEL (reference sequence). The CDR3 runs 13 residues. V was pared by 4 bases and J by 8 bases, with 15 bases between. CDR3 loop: CASSLRGSDQQYF. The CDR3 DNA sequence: TGTGCCAGCAGCCTAAGGGGAAGCGATCAGCAGTACTTC.

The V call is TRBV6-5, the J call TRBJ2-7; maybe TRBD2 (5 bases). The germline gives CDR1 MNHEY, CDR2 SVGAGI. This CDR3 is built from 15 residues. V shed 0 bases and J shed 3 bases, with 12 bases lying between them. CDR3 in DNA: TGTGCCAGCAGTTACTCGTATGGAGGACGCTACGAGCAGTACTTC. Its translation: CASSYSYGGRYEQYF.

CDR3 bases: TGTGCCAGCGCGAAGGGTGGCTATGGCTACACCTTC. This gives the protein CASAKGGYGYTF. This chain uses TRBV27 with TRBJ1-2; D is ambiguous. The CDR3 spans 12 residues. CDR1 and CDR2 (germline): MNHEY, SMNVEV (reference sequence). Trimming stripped 8 bases from V and 4 bases from J, with 11 bases between.

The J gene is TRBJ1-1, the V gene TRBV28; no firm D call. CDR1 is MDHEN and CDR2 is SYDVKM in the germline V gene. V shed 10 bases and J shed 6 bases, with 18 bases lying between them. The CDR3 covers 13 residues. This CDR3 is CATLEGEGPEAFF. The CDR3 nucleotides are TGTGCCACCCTAGAGGGAGAGGGCCCTGAAGCTTTCTTT.

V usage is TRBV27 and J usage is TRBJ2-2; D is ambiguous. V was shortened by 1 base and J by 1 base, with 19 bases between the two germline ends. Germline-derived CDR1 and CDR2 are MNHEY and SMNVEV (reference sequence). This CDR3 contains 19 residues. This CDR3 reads CASSLFMRTENRNTGELFF. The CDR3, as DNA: TGTGCCAGCAGTTTATTCATGCGAACTGAAAACAGGAACACCGGGGAGCTGTTTTTT.

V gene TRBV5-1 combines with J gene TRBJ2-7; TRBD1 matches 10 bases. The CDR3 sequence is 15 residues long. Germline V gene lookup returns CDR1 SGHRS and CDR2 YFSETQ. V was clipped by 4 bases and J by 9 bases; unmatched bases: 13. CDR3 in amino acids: CASSEGTGVPLPQYF. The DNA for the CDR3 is TGCGCCAGCAGCGAAGGGACAGGGGTACCGTTACCGCAGTACTTC.

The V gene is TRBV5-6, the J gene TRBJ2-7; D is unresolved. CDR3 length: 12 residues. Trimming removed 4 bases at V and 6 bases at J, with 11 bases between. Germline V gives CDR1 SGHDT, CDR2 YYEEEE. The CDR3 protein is CASSLGSPEQYF. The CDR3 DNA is TGTGCCAGCAGCCTCGGGTCGCCCGAGCAGTACTTC.

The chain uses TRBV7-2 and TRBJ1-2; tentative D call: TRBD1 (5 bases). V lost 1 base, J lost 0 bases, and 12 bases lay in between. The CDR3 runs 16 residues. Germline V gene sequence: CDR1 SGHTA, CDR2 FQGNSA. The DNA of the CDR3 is TGTGCCAGCAGCTTAGAGGGGCAGCTACCTAACTATGGCTACACCTTC. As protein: CASSLEGQLPNYGYTF.

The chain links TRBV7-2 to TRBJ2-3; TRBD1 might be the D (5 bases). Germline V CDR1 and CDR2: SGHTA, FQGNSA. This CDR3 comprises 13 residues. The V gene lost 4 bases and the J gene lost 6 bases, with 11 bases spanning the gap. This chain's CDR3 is CASSSQGRDTQYF. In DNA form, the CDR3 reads TGTGCCAGCAGCTCCCAGGGTAGGGATACGCAGTATTTT.

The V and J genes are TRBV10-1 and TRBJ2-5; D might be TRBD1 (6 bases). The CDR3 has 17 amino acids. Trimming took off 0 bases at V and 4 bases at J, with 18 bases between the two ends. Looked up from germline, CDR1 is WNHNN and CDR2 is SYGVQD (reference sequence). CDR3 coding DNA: TGCGCCAGCAGTGAGTCCACGGACAGAGTGGGGCGAGAGACCCAGTACTTC. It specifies CASSESTDRVGRETQYF.

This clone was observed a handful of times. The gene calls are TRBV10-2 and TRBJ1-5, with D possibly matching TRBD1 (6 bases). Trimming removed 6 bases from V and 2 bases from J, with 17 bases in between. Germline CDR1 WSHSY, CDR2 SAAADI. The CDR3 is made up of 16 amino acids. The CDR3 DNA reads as TGCGCCAGCAGCGAAGCTCAGGGGATGGGCAATCAGCCCCAGCATTTT. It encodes CASSEAQGMGNQPQHF.

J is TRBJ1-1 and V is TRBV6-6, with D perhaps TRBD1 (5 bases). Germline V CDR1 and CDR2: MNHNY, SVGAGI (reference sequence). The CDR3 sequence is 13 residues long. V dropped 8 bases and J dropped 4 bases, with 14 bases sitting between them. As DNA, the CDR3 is TGTGCCAGCGGTCGGGGGACGGGCACTGAAGCTTTCTTT. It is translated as CASGRGTGTEAFF.

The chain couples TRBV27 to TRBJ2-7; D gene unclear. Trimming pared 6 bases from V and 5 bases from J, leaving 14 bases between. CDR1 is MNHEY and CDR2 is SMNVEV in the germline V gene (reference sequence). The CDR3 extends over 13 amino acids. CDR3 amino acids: CASRLEPPDEQYF. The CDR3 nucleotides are TGTGCCAGCAGGCTGGAGCCCCCGGACGAGCAGTACTTC.

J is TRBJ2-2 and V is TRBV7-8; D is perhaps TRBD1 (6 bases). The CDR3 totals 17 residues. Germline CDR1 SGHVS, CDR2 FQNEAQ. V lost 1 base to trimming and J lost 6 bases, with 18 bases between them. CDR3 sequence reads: CASSLELRMSGAGELFF. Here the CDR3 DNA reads TGTGCCAGCAGCTTAGAACTCAGGATGTCAGGGGCCGGGGAGCTGTTTTTT.

This CDR3 is CASRGSSTDTQYF. The CDR3 region has the DNA TGTGCCAGCAGAGGGAGCAGCACAGATACGCAGTATTTT. The chain links TRBV6-5 to TRBJ2-3; the D gene is possibly TRBD2 (5 bases). Per the germline V gene, CDR1 is MNHEY and CDR2 is SVGAGI. The V end was cut by 6 bases, the J end by 0 bases, with 7 bases between. The CDR3 extends over 13 amino acids.